Sequencing of this T cell receptor (beta chain) was carried out in a study of shared clonotypes between healthy human individuals. Whole-study context: The study used three CD4 naive, three CD4 memory, two CD8 naive and one CD8 memory plate per donor. Regarding the study as a whole: Deeper or shallower sequencing was expected to change how clonotypes are shared among donors. Larger estimated richness was generally recorded for naive subsets relative to memory subsets.

The germline V gene has CDR1 SGHRS and CDR2 YFSETQ. The CDR3 contains 14 residues. The germline V and J ends were trimmed by 0 bases and 1 base, with 7 bases remaining between them. Per the authors' pipeline: Filtering was not the same, since immunoSEQ gave junction-only sequences without quality scores. TCRdb's copy holds only in-frame clones and misses some; the assay was immunoSEQ multiplex PCR. V, J and clone size reflect that table, while D and trimming were determined from the DNA. The sample has 2.3 million or so clones; more than 85% are singletons. A remark on this clone: Its antigen is as yet unknown.

The receptor comes from a man aged 18 to 29 in good health. Some clones in this sample may be carry-over from other donors' samples. The V gene is TRBV5-1, the J gene TRBJ2-5; tentatively, D is TRBD2 (5 bases). The sample comprised naive CD4+ T cells from PBMCs. Subset denoted: CD45RA+ positively selected. The CDR3 DNA is TGCGCCAGCAGCTTGGGGGAGTCCCAAGAGACCCAGTACTTC. Protein product: CASSLGESQETQYF.